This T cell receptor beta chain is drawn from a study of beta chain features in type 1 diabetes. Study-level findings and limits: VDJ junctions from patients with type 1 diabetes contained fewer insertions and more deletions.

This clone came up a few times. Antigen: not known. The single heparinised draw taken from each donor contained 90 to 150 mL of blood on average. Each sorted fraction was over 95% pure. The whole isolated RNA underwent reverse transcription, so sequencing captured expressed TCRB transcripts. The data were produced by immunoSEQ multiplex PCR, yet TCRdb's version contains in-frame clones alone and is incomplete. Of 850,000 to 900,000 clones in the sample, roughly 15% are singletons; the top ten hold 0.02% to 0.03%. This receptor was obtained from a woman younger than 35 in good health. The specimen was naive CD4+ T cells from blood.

CDR3 bases: TGTGCCAGCAGTTCCCGTCAGGTTCTCAACGAGCAGTACTTC. As protein: CASSSRQVLNEQYF. J is TRBJ2-5 and V is TRBV6-5; D uncertain. The end of the DNA fits TRBJ2-7 better, so the J call may be wrong. This CDR3 region has 14 residues. CDR1 MNHEY and CDR2 SVGAGI come from the germline V gene.